Following are 15 T cell receptor beta chains from one sample sequenced in a study of early T cells in non-severe SARS-CoV-2 infection (dated by TCRdb to about 2021). Library method: 5' RACE. Data came from a NextSeq 500. TCRdb itself trimmed the public reads at Q25 with fastp, ran MiXCR and retained productive beta chains. Under each unique CDR3 protein, matching rows form one entry showing the most common genes and DNA. The sample includes 60,000 to 70,000 distinct CDR3 sequences, with 8% to 9.5% observed a single time. The ten biggest clones cover 3.2% of the sample. The sample taken for sequencing was whole blood. The receptors originated from an adult who was a healthcare worker with PCR-confirmed SARS-CoV-2 infection or an uninfected control (not recorded which).

In this sample, this clonotype turned up a few times. The chain joins TRBV28 to TRBJ2-3; 10 bases agree with TRBD1. V dropped 3 bases and J dropped 0; count of bases not matched to a gene: 6. CDR1 is MDHEN and CDR2 is SYDVKM in the germline V gene. The CDR3 loop spans 17 amino acids. CDR3: CASSLRTGGSSTDTQYF. Here the CDR3 DNA reads TGTGCCAGCAGTTTGCGGACAGGGGGTTCTAGCACAGATACGCAGTATTTT.

The rearrangement links TRBV12-3 or TRBV12-4 to TRBJ2-3; a possible D gene is TRBD2 (8 bases). Trimming removed 3 bases at V and 4 bases at J, with 20 bases between. The CDR3 is 17 amino acids. DNA for the CDR3: TGTGCCAGCAGTTTGAGGGACTCGGGAGGGGGCCCAGATACGCAGTATTTT. Protein sequence: CASSLRDSGGGPDTQYF.

This clonotype was seen a handful of times. This chain uses TRBV30 with TRBJ2-7; the match to TRBD1 covers 9 bases. Germline V CDR1 and CDR2: GTSNPN, SVGIG (reference sequence). The CDR3 extends over 14 amino acids. After removal of 2 bases from V and 4 bases from J, the junction contained 6 bases not matched to a gene. This CDR3 is CAWSSKGQGYEQYF. In DNA, the CDR3 is TGTGCCTGGAGTTCTAAGGGACAGGGTTACGAGCAGTACTTC.

This clonotype was detected only a few times. The rearrangement joins TRBV18 to TRBJ2-7; 9 bases are shared with TRBD1. Germline V gene data show CDR1 as KGHSH and CDR2 as LQKENI. There are 14 residues in the CDR3. With 5 bases clipped from V and 4 bases from J, the junction kept 6 bases outside the gene matches. The CDR3 DNA sequence: TGTGCCAGCTCATCGACAGGGGGAAAATACGAGCAGTACTTC. It is translated as CASSSTGGKYEQYF.

This clonotype was seen repeatedly, ten times or more. The V gene is TRBV27, the J gene TRBJ1-1; tentative D call: TRBD1 (5 bases). CDR1 MNHEY and CDR2 SMNVEV come from the germline V gene (reference sequence). This CDR3 spans 15 amino acids. Trimming left V 4 bases short and J 1 base short, with 13 bases between. CDR3 sequence: CASSSPGRTNTEAFF. DNA of the CDR3: TGTGCCAGCAGTTCGCCGGGACGGACGAACACTGAAGCTTTCTTT.

This clonotype turned up a few times. This chain connects TRBV28 to TRBJ2-5; 7 nucleotides agree with TRBD2. The CDR3 is 16 amino acids. The V gene end was trimmed by 4 bases and the J gene end by 4 bases; junction bases not matched to a gene: 12. The germline V gene encodes CDR1 MDHEN and CDR2 SYDVKM. CDR3 bases: TGTGCCAGCAGTTCTCAGGGAAATGCGGGAGTAGAGACCCAGTACTTC. Amino acids: CASSSQGNAGVETQYF. Together with reference TRBV28 and TRBJ2-5, the CDR3 gives the full variable domain: DVKVTQSSRYLVKRTGEKVFLECVQDMDHENMFWYRQDPGLGLRLIYFSYDVKMKEKGDIPEGYSVSREKKERFSLILESASTNQTSMYLCASSSQGNAGVETQYFGPGTRLLVL.

In its sample, this clonotype was seen many times. The chain combines TRBV20-1 with TRBJ2-1; maybe TRBD2 (6 bases). Trimming removed 5 bases from V and 1 base from J, with 15 bases in between. Germline CDR1 reads DFQATT; CDR2 reads SNEGSKA (reference sequence). This CDR3 is 15 amino acids long. Here the CDR3 reads CSAYGTLLSYNEQFF. The CDR3 nucleotides are TGCAGTGCTTACGGGACTCTATTATCCTACAATGAGCAGTTCTTC.

The chain employs TRBV20-1 and TRBJ1-1; D unresolved. V lost 6 bases, J lost 0 bases, and 11 bases lay in between. In germline, CDR1 is DFQATT, CDR2 SNEGSKA (reference sequence). There are 13 residues in the CDR3. The CDR3, as DNA: TGCAGTGCCCCGACAAGAATGAACACTGAAGCTTTCTTT. It is translated as CSAPTRMNTEAFF.

V gene TRBV6-5 combines with J gene TRBJ1-5; TRBD1 is a possible D gene (5 bases). The CDR3 extends over 15 amino acids. Germline V gene sequence: CDR1 MNHEY, CDR2 SVGAGI. The V and J ends lost 6 bases and 0 bases respectively, with 12 bases between them. The CDR3 region has the DNA TGTGCCAGCAGCCGGGACCCATATAGCAATCAGCCCCAGCATTTT. It translates to CASSRDPYSNQPQHF.

CDR3 DNA sequence: TGCGCCAGCAGTCGTCCGGAACGATACAATGAGCAGTTCTTC. Protein product: CASSRPERYNEQFF. The chain has TRBV23-1 and TRBJ2-1; D remains ambiguous. TRBV23-1 qualifies as an ORF whose function is uncertain. Trimming took off 4 bases at V and 4 bases at J, with 11 bases between the two ends. The CDR3 has 14 residues.

CDR3 sequence: CSASVSTDTQYF. The CDR3 nucleotides are TGCAGTGCTAGCGTGAGCACAGATACGCAGTATTTT. The V gene is TRBV20-1, the J gene TRBJ2-3; D remains ambiguous. V was clipped by 3 bases and J by 0 bases, with 4 bases between them. The CDR3 runs to 12 residues. Germline V gene sequence: CDR1 DFQATT, CDR2 SNEGSKA (reference sequence).

This clonotype has more than one count but fewer than ten. V and J are TRBV29-1 and TRBJ2-3; D possibly matches TRBD1 or TRBD2 (5 bases each). V lost 5 bases and J lost 1, with 16 bases in between. The CDR3 consists of 15 residues. Germline V gives CDR1 SQVTM, CDR2 ANQGSEA. CDR3 sequence reads: CSVLGGIGGTDTQYF. The CDR3 coding sequence is TGCAGCGTTTTAGGAGGAATAGGGGGCACAGATACGCAGTATTTT.

This clonotype occurred a few times. The chain links TRBV3-1 to TRBJ1-1, with no clear D. V dropped 2 bases and J dropped 5 bases, with 3 bases sitting between them. Germline values: CDR1 LGHDT, CDR2 YNNKEL (reference sequence). The CDR3 extends over 11 amino acids. As DNA, the CDR3 is TGTGCCAGCAGCCAATATACTGAAGCTTTCTTT. This translates into CASSQYTEAFF.

By proportion, this clonotype is medium-sized. The gene calls are TRBV19 and TRBJ1-2; D not certain. The CDR3 spans 13 residues. The ends were cut back, 6 bases at V and 4 bases at J, with 12 bases in the middle. Germline-derived CDR1 and CDR2 are LNHDA and SQIVND (reference sequence). The CDR3 loop is CASRQNDGYGYTF. CDR3 DNA: TGTGCCAGTAGGCAAAACGATGGCTATGGCTACACCTTC.

This clonotype was seen repeatedly, ten times or more. The V and J genes are TRBV7-9 and TRBJ1-4; D is possibly TRBD1 (5 bases). The CDR3 is 14 residues long. V lost 3 bases to trimming and J lost 10 bases, with 15 bases between them. Germline V gene lookup returns CDR1 SEHNR and CDR2 FQNEAQ (reference sequence). CDR3 region: CASSFPGGKGKLFF. DNA of the CDR3: TGTGCCAGCAGCTTTCCGGGGGGGAAGGGAAAACTGTTTTTT.